The 22 T cell receptor beta chains in this list originate from one sample, sequenced in a study of identical twins (dated by TCRdb to the mid-2010s). Libraries were made using 5' RACE. The instrument given in TCRdb is Illumina HiSeq 2000. Using fastp at Q25 and MiXCR, TCRdb reprocessed the public reads and kept productive beta chains. Rows merge per CDR3 protein into single entries with the most common DNA and genes. In this sample the table shows about 890,000 distinct CDR3 sequences, about 12% of which occur a single time. Around 1.5% of the sample belongs to the ten largest clones. In addition, the sample was reused for a study of yellow fever vaccine responses in identical twins.

The sample consisted of PBMCs. Receptors were obtained from a young woman in good health.

The rearrangement links TRBV5-1 to TRBJ2-1; 8 nucleotides align to TRBD2. The CDR3 is 16 residues long. CDR1 is SGHRS, CDR2 YFSETQ, per germline. The V segment lost 2 bases and the J segment 6 bases; nucleotides outside the gene matches: 10. CDR3 in amino acids: CASSFRGGATTNEQFF. As DNA, the CDR3 is TGCGCCAGCAGCTTTCGGGGGGGGGCCACAACCAATGAGCAGTTCTTC.

Only a few counts were recorded for this clonotype. This chain links TRBV12-3 or TRBV12-4 with TRBJ1-5, with a weak D call TRBD1 (5 bases). Deletions cut 0 bases from V and 5 bases from J, with 14 bases between. The CDR3 spans 16 residues. CDR3 region: CASSLARGGADQPQHF. Written as DNA, the CDR3 is TGTGCCAGCAGTTTAGCGCGGGGAGGGGCCGATCAGCCCCAGCATTTT.

This clonotype has ten or more counts. The rearrangement joins TRBV25-1 to TRBJ1-2; D is undetermined. This CDR3 contains 15 residues. Germline assignment: CDR1 MGHDK and CDR2 SYGVNS. The V end lost 2 bases, the J end lost 5 bases, and 15 bases lay between the germline ends. The DNA of the CDR3 is TGTGCCAGCAGTGAAATGCTTGGGAATTGGTATGGCTACACCTTC. It encodes CASSEMLGNWYGYTF.

The J gene is TRBJ2-3, the V gene TRBV10-3; tentatively, D is TRBD2 (5 bases). The CDR3 has 14 amino acids. Trimming shortened V by 4 bases and J by 3 bases, and 11 bases separated the two germline ends. Germline V CDR1 and CDR2: ENHRY, SYGVKD. The DNA of the CDR3 is TGTGCCATCAGTGCTAAACCGGGGACAGATACGCAGTATTTT. Translating it yields CAISAKPGTDTQYF.

This clonotype appeared many times. V is TRBV7-8 and J is TRBJ2-3; TRBD1 might be the D (6 bases). CDR1 and CDR2 (germline): SGHVS, FQNEAQ. The CDR3 contains 17 residues. V lost 5 bases and J lost 2, with 20 bases in between. The chain's CDR3 is CASSPVPGTSITDTQYF. CDR3 nucleotide sequence: TGTGCCAGCAGCCCAGTCCCAGGGACATCCATCACAGATACGCAGTATTTT.

Many counts were recorded for this clonotype. The junction departs from germline at one end; a sequencing error may be responsible. V usage is TRBV4-1 and J usage is TRBJ2-3, with D hard to call. Looked up from germline, CDR1 is MGHRA and CDR2 is YSYEKL. CDR3 length equals 12 residues. CDR3 DNA: TGTGCCAGCAGCCAAGATCTAGATACGCAGTATTTT. It specifies CASSQDLDTQYF.

The V gene is TRBV15, the J gene TRBJ1-6; possible D gene TRBD1, 6 bases. The CDR3 covers 13 residues. From germline, CDR1 is LNHNV and CDR2 YYDKDF (reference sequence). The V and J ends lost 8 bases and 6 bases respectively, with 11 bases between them. The CDR3 here is CATREGGNSPLHF. The DNA of the CDR3 is TGTGCCACCCGAGAGGGGGGTAATTCACCCCTCCACTTT.

This chain joins TRBV20-1 and TRBJ1-1, with no clear D. V gave up 4 bases and J gave up 3 bases, with 9 bases separating them. CDR3 length: 12 residues. The V gene's germline CDR1 is DFQATT and CDR2 SNEGSKA (reference sequence). The CDR3 DNA sequence: TGCAGTGCTACAGACATGTACACTGAAGCTTTCTTT. Translated: CSATDMYTEAFF.

V usage is TRBV7-8 and J usage is TRBJ2-7; TRBD1 matches at 8 bases. This CDR3 region has 16 residues. Germline assignment: CDR1 SGHVS and CDR2 FQNEAQ. Trimming cost V 0 bases and J 5 bases; bases outside gene matches: 9. The CDR3 spells CASSLALVGQGHEQYV. The CDR3 nucleotides are TGTGCCAGCAGCTTAGCGCTGGTAGGACAGGGACACGAGCAGTACGTC.

This clonotype showed up just a few times. The chain is built from TRBV7-9 and TRBJ2-1; maybe TRBD2 (5 bases). Germline CDR1 is SEHNR and CDR2 is FQNEAQ (reference sequence). Trimming shortened V by 1 base and J by 8 bases, and 9 bases separated the two germline ends. The CDR3 runs 13 residues. The CDR3: CASSLVTRDEQFF. CDR3 DNA sequence: TGTGCCAGCAGCTTAGTAACTAGAGATGAGCAGTTCTTC. Based on the CDR3 plus reference TRBV7-9 and TRBJ2-1, the full variable domain is DTGVSQNPRHKITKRGQNVTFRCDPISEHNRLYWYRQTLGQGPEFLTYFQNEAQLEKSRLLSDRFSAERPKGSFSTLEIQRTEQGDSAMYLCASSLVTRDEQFFGPGTRLTVL.

The table lists this clonotype with many counts. The chain carries TRBV12-3 or TRBV12-4 and TRBJ2-5, with TRBD1 matching over 10 bases. J was trimmed by 5 bases and V by 6 bases; bases with no gene match: 9. The CDR3 is made up of 15 amino acids. Written as DNA, the CDR3 is TGTGCCAGCAGCCTGGGACAGGGGTCCTTGGAGACCCAGTACTTC. It is translated as CASSLGQGSLETQYF.

This clonotype was picked up a small number of times. The chain links TRBV15 to TRBJ1-4; the D gene is possibly TRBD1 (5 bases). The CDR3 spans 16 residues. Per germline, CDR1 LNHNV and CDR2 YYDKDF (reference sequence). V lost 1 base and J 4 bases, leaving 13 bases between the germline ends. CDR3 sequence reads: CATSRVSTAINEKLFF. CDR3 DNA sequence: TGTGCCACCAGCAGAGTATCGACAGCGATTAATGAAAAACTGTTTTTT.

This clonotype has only a few counts. The chain has TRBV5-1 and TRBJ2-7; maybe TRBD2 (6 bases). CDR3 size: 18 residues. CDR1 and CDR2 (germline): SGHRS, YFSETQ. Trimming took off 0 bases at V and 1 base at J, with 20 bases between the two ends. The CDR3 loop is CASSLAPSTGVGSYEQYF. CDR3 DNA sequence: TGCGCCAGCAGCTTGGCCCCGTCTACGGGAGTTGGATCCTACGAGCAGTACTTC. The variable domain in full, with the rest retrieved from reference TRBV5-1 and TRBJ2-7, is KAGVTQTPRYLIKTRGQQVTLSCSPISGHRSVSWYQQTPGQGLQFLFEYFSETQRNKGNFPGRFSGRQFSNSRSEMNVSTLELGDSALYLCASSLAPSTGVGSYEQYFGPGTRLTVT.

This clonotype was detected ten times or more. The rearrangement uses TRBV29-1 and TRBJ2-3; D unclear. The CDR3 is 14 amino acids. Germline V CDR1 and CDR2: SQVTM, ANQGSEA. The V end lost 4 bases, the J end lost 1 base, and 12 bases lay between the germline ends. CDR3 protein: CSVVPGPGTDTQYF. In nucleotides, the CDR3 is TGCAGCGTTGTACCTGGACCTGGCACAGATACGCAGTATTTT.

The chain employs TRBV6-5 and TRBJ2-6; TRBD1 aligns across 11 bases. CDR1 MNHEY and CDR2 SVGAGI come from the germline V gene. This CDR3 has 17 amino acids. The V segment lost 3 bases and the J segment 2 bases; nucleotides outside the gene matches: 3. Here the CDR3 reads CASSYGQGAAGANVLTF. CDR3 DNA sequence: TGTGCCAGCAGTTATGGACAGGGGGCTGCTGGGGCCAACGTCCTGACTTTC.

This clonotype was seen only a few times. The chain links TRBV6-1 to TRBJ2-2, with 7 bases fitting TRBD2. V shed 9 bases and J 3 bases; nucleotides not matched to a gene: 7. Looked up from germline, CDR1 is MNHNS and CDR2 is SASEGT. This CDR3 contains 14 residues. Here the CDR3 DNA reads TGTGCCAGTCAGCGAGGGAGGGACACCGGGGAGCTGTTTTTT. Translation gives CASQRGRDTGELFF.

There are a few counts of this clonotype. This chain connects TRBV29-1 to TRBJ1-3, with D possibly being TRBD1 (6 bases). CDR3 length: 13 residues. Germline-derived CDR1 and CDR2 are SQVTM and ANQGSEA. Trimming removed 6 bases at V and 0 bases at J, with 9 bases between. CDR3 region: CSVVQGSGNTIYF. In DNA form, the CDR3 reads TGCAGCGTGGTACAGGGCTCTGGAAACACCATATATTTT.

This clonotype was seen at least ten times. The chain is built from TRBV5-1 and TRBJ2-7; 9 bases map to TRBD1. The CDR3 loop spans 16 amino acids. V was pared by 0 bases and J by 5 bases, with 9 bases of the junction left unmatched. The germline V gene has CDR1 SGHRS and CDR2 YFSETQ. The CDR3 nucleotides read TGCGCCAGCAGCTTGGATCCGGGACAGGGTAGGAACGAGCAGTACTTC. The encoded protein is CASSLDPGQGRNEQYF.

The chain links TRBV2 to TRBJ2-4; 9 bases match TRBD1. CDR1 is SNHLY, CDR2 FYNNEI, per germline. The CDR3 contains 19 residues. The CDR3 protein is CTFCLVWGQGKILKNIQYF. The CDR3 nucleotides read TGTACCTTCTGTTTAGTCTGGGGACAGGGCAAAATTCTCAAAAACATTCAGTACTTC.

The rearrangement joins TRBV5-5 to TRBJ2-7; 12 bases fit TRBD2. Germline V CDR1 and CDR2: SGHKS, YYEKEE (reference sequence). This CDR3 is 15 amino acids long. Trimming removed 5 bases from V and 4 bases from J; junction bases left unmatched: 7. CDR3 in DNA: TGTGCCAGCAGATACTCACTAGCGGGGGGATACGAGCAGTACGTC. Translation: CASRYSLAGGYEQYV.

This clonotype appeared many times. V and J are TRBV12-3 or TRBV12-4 and TRBJ2-7; D call uncertain. The CDR3 totals 15 residues. V lost 1 base, J lost 0 bases, and 10 bases lay in between. In DNA form, the CDR3 reads TGTGCCAGCAGTTTAGTCTCCGCTAGCTCCTACGAGCAGTACTTC. Translating gives CASSLVSASSYEQYF.

This chain uses TRBV11-2 with TRBJ2-5, with 9 positions matching TRBD1. The CDR3 consists of 17 residues. V lost 5 bases, J lost 5 bases, and 15 bases stayed unmatched. Germline lookup yields CDR1 SGHAT and CDR2 FQNNGV. The chain's CDR3 is CASSRGRTGDFWETQYF. CDR3 bases: TGTGCCAGCAGCCGAGGCCGGACAGGGGATTTCTGGGAGACCCAGTACTTC.